Presented here are 31 T cell receptor beta chains from one specimen sequenced in a study of control samples from healthy donors and cancer patients (dated by TCRdb to 2018 to 2021). Receptors were amplified or captured by the immunoSEQ multiplex PCR assay. Held by TCRdb, this immuneACCESS table contains in-frame sequences only and omits some clones. Under half of the omission traces to an unresolved V gene where checked; the cause of the rest is unknown. For this sample there are roughly 130,000 clones; under 95% appear just once. Jointly, the top ten make up under 2% of the sample. Sequenced input: PBMCs. These receptors were obtained from a middle-aged man with head and neck cancer.

The V and J genes are TRBV6-2 or TRBV6-3 and TRBJ2-3, with D perhaps being TRBD1 or TRBD2 (5 bases each). The germline gives CDR1 MNHEY, CDR2 SVGEGT. Trimming left V 1 base short and J 0 bases short, with 17 bases between. The CDR3 runs 18 residues. The CDR3 spells CASSYWGIDRDSTDTQYF. In DNA form, the CDR3 reads TGTGCCAGCAGTTACTGGGGAATCGATCGGGACAGCACAGATACGCAGTATTTT.

The chain is built from TRBV7-2 and TRBJ2-3, with D possibly being TRBD2 (7 bases). V gave up 5 bases and J gave up 6 bases, with 27 bases separating them. CDR1 and CDR2 from the germline V gene are SGHTA and FQGNSA. The CDR3 covers 18 residues. As DNA, the CDR3 is TGTGCCAGCAGCCTAGGGCGAGACCGGCGGGGGCGAAGGGATACGCAGTATTTT. Translated, it gives CASSLGRDRRGRRDTQYF. The full variable domain, completed using reference TRBV7-2 and TRBJ2-3, is GAGVSQSPSNKVTEKGKDVELRCDPISGHTALYWYRQSLGQGLEFLIYFQGNSAPDKSGLPSDRFSAERTGGSVSTLTIQRTQQEDSAVYLCASSLGRDRRGRRDTQYFGPGTRLTVL.

V usage is TRBV12-3 or TRBV12-4 and J usage is TRBJ2-2; no firm D call. This CDR3 is 11 amino acids long. Trimming took off 7 bases at V and 5 bases at J, with 5 bases between the two ends. This chain's CDR3 is CASTKTGELFF. The CDR3, as DNA: TGTGCCAGCACTAAAACCGGGGAGCTGTTTTTT.

CDR3 in DNA: TGTGCCAGCAGTTACTCCCCGCAGGGACTCTATAGCAATCAGCCCCAGCATTTT. Encoded protein: CASSYSPQGLYSNQPQHF. This chain joins TRBV6-2 or TRBV6-3 and TRBJ1-5; a possible D gene is TRBD1 (5 bases). Germline V lookup: CDR1 MNHEY, CDR2 SVGEGT. The CDR3 totals 18 residues. Trimming removed 0 bases from V and 0 bases from J, with 15 bases in between.

The J gene is TRBJ1-5, the V gene TRBV15; 7 nucleotides agree with TRBD1. The V segment lost 5 bases and the J segment 4 bases; nucleotides outside the gene matches: 8. CDR1 LNHNV and CDR2 YYDKDF come from the germline V gene (reference sequence). This CDR3 is 15 amino acids long. The CDR3 protein is CATSSSGTVNQPQHF. The DNA of the CDR3 is TGTGCCACCAGCTCATCCGGGACAGTAAATCAGCCCCAGCATTTT.

The V gene is TRBV5-4, the J gene TRBJ2-5; D could derive from TRBD1 or TRBD2 (5 bases each). V shed 0 bases and J shed 1 base, with 13 bases lying between them. Germline V lookup: CDR1 SGHNT, CDR2 YYREEE (reference sequence). This CDR3 contains 16 residues. CDR3: CASSLEGARAQETQYF. The CDR3 DNA reads as TGTGCCAGCAGCTTGGAAGGGGCGCGGGCCCAAGAGACCCAGTACTTC.

This clone was seen a few times. The V and J genes are TRBV11-1 and TRBJ1-1; D perhaps matches TRBD1 (6 bases). The V gene lost 6 bases and the J gene lost 7 bases, with 18 bases spanning the gap. CDR1 is SGHAT, CDR2 FQDESV, per germline (reference sequence). The length of the CDR3 is 14 residues. The CDR3 DNA reads as TGTGCCAGCAGGAAAGGGGGATCGCAAGTTGAAGCTTTCTTT. Its translation is CASRKGGSQVEAFF.

This clone was seen just once. The rearrangement uses TRBV7-2 and TRBJ2-7; D is possibly TRBD1 (5 bases). In germline, CDR1 is SGHTA, CDR2 FQGNSA. There are 13 residues in the CDR3. The V gene lost 7 bases and the J gene lost 0 bases, with 10 bases spanning the gap. CDR3 region: CASNQGSSYEQYF. As DNA, the CDR3 is TGTGCCAGCAATCAGGGAAGCTCCTACGAGCAGTACTTC.

The rearrangement links TRBV7-2 to TRBJ1-4, with D possibly matching TRBD1 (6 bases). Trimming removed 6 bases from V and 4 bases from J, with 12 bases in between. CDR3 size: 14 residues. CDR1 is SGHTA, CDR2 FQGNSA, per germline. CDR3 sequence: CASRWGAGNEKLFF. Here the CDR3 DNA reads TGTGCCAGCAGGTGGGGGGCTGGTAATGAAAAACTGTTTTTT.

The V gene is TRBV4-3, the J gene TRBJ1-2; D may be TRBD1 (5 bases). Germline values: CDR1 LGHNA, CDR2 YSLEER. V lost 2 bases and J 8 bases, leaving 12 bases between the germline ends. CDR3 length: 13 residues. In DNA form, the CDR3 reads TGCGCCAGCAGCCAACAGGGATCAGGCGGCTACACCTTC. Translated, it gives CASSQQGSGGYTF.

This chain links TRBV6-6 with TRBJ1-2, with a tentative D call TRBD1 (6 bases). Germline assignment: CDR1 MNHNY and CDR2 SVGAGI (reference sequence). Trimming left V 2 bases short and J 5 bases short, with 15 bases between. This CDR3 comprises 15 residues. The CDR3 coding sequence is TGTGCCAGCAGTTACATTGGACAGCCTGGGTATGGCTACACCTTC. Encoded protein: CASSYIGQPGYGYTF.

The chain couples TRBV3-1 (or the pseudogene TRBV3-2) to TRBJ2-1; D may be TRBD1 or TRBD2 (5 bases each). The V gene's germline CDR1 is LGHDT and CDR2 YNNKEL (reference sequence). The CDR3 contains 16 residues. Between the trimmed V and J ends, which lost 4 bases and 9 bases, there was a span of 22 bases. The CDR3 DNA sequence: TGTGCCAGCAGCCCGCCACCGGGGACCAGGTCAGGTGAGCAGTTCTTC. Its protein product is CASSPPPGTRSGEQFF.

The chain employs TRBV7-2 and TRBJ1-5, with D hard to call. CDR3 size: 12 residues. V lost 0 bases and J 5 bases, leaving 2 bases between the germline ends. Germline values: CDR1 SGHTA, CDR2 FQGNSA. This chain's CDR3 is CASSLAHQPQHF. The DNA of the CDR3 is TGTGCCAGCAGCTTAGCGCATCAGCCCCAGCATTTT.

The rearrangement joins TRBV19 to TRBJ1-1, with D perhaps TRBD1 (6 bases). This CDR3 has 16 residues. V was trimmed by 3 bases and J by 6 bases, leaving 20 bases between them. Germline V gene lookup returns CDR1 LNHDA and CDR2 SQIVND (reference sequence). For the CDR3, the DNA is TGTGCCAGTAGTATCGGAAGAGGGGGGTATGGATCTGAAGCTTTCTTT. As protein: CASSIGRGGYGSEAFF.

The genes are TRBV19 and TRBJ1-2, with no clear D. This CDR3 has 17 residues. Per germline, CDR1 LNHDA and CDR2 SQIVND (reference sequence). V lost 3 bases, J lost 2 bases, and 19 bases lay in between. The CDR3 protein is CASSIRQLDVKNYGYTF. The CDR3 DNA sequence: TGTGCCAGTAGTATCCGGCAGCTGGATGTGAAAAACTATGGCTACACCTTC. The full variable domain, its missing parts supplied by reference TRBV19 and TRBJ1-2, is DGGITQSPKYLFRKEGQNVTLSCEQNLNHDAMYWYRQDPGQGLRLIYYSQIVNDFQKGDIAEGYSVSREKKESFPLTVTSAQKNPTAFYLCASSIRQLDVKNYGYTFGSGTRLTVV.

This sequence joins TRBV28 and TRBJ2-3; no reliable D call. Germline assignment: CDR1 MDHEN and CDR2 SYDVKM. The CDR3 runs 13 residues. Between the trimmed V and J ends, which lost 0 bases and 5 bases, there was a span of 6 bases. The CDR3 DNA is TGTGCCAGCAGTTTATGGCGGAAAGATACGCAGTATTTT. Protein sequence: CASSLWRKDTQYF.

V and J are TRBV18 and TRBJ1-5; 10 bases agree with TRBD1. Germline lookup yields CDR1 KGHSH and CDR2 LQKENI. The CDR3 loop spans 15 amino acids. V dropped 6 bases and J dropped 4; count of bases not matched to a gene: 6. The CDR3 protein is CASSRQGAGNQPQHF. Written as DNA, the CDR3 is TGTGCCAGCTCGCGACAGGGGGCCGGGAATCAGCCCCAGCATTTT.

This clone appeared once. The chain employs TRBV6-5 and TRBJ2-7, with D uncertain. Germline values: CDR1 MNHEY, CDR2 SVGAGI. This CDR3 has 15 residues. V lost 7 bases and J lost 1, with 17 bases in between. The CDR3 loop is CASKRQVLNSYEQYF. CDR3 in DNA: TGTGCCAGCAAACGCCAGGTTTTAAATTCCTACGAGCAGTACTTC.

The DNA for the CDR3 is TGCGCCAGCAGTGTAGGGTATTTAACTGGAAACACCATATATTTT. Amino acids: CASSVGYLTGNTIYF. The chain uses TRBV10-1 and TRBJ1-3; D is ambiguous. The CDR3 length is 15 residues. Germline V gives CDR1 WNHNN, CDR2 SYGVQD (reference sequence). The V and J ends lost 4 bases and 2 bases respectively, with 12 bases between them.

The chain uses TRBV4-1 and TRBJ2-7; unclear D gene. Germline CDR1 and CDR2: MGHRA and YSYEKL. The CDR3 is 16 residues long. V lost 4 bases, J lost 1 base, and 17 bases lay in between. CDR3 DNA sequence: TGCGCCAGCAGCCTAAACCTAAAGGACCGATCCTACGAGCAGTACTTC. The encoded protein is CASSLNLKDRSYEQYF.

The V and J genes are TRBV30 and TRBJ2-2; D possibly corresponds to TRBD2 (6 bases). The V gene lost 6 bases and the J gene lost 6 bases, with 14 bases spanning the gap. The CDR3 consists of 13 residues. Germline V gene lookup returns CDR1 GTSNPN and CDR2 SVGIG (reference sequence). As DNA, the CDR3 is TGTGCCTGTGGGGCCCCGGGGGCCGGGGAGCTGTTTTTT. Protein product: CACGAPGAGELFF.

The rearrangement links TRBV6-2 or TRBV6-3 to TRBJ1-2; D is ambiguous. Germline V gene data show CDR1 as MNHEY and CDR2 as SVGEGT. Trimming shortened V by 0 bases and J by 8 bases, and 13 bases separated the two germline ends. The CDR3 is made up of 14 amino acids. The DNA of the CDR3 is TGTGCCAGCAGTTACTCGAATATCTACGGAGGCTACACCTTC. This encodes CASSYSNIYGGYTF.

The rearrangement links TRBV12-3 or TRBV12-4 to TRBJ1-1; D gene ambiguous. This CDR3 contains 11 residues. Trimming stripped 8 bases from V and 5 bases from J, with 9 bases between. As DNA, the CDR3 is TGTGCCAGCCAAGTTGGGACTGAAGCTTTCTTT. It translates to CASQVGTEAFF.

The rearrangement joins TRBV9 to TRBJ2-1; TRBD2 is a possible D gene (6 bases). This CDR3 has 14 amino acids. CDR1 and CDR2 (germline): SGDLS, YYNGEE. V was cut by 3 bases and J by 5 bases, with 12 bases left in between. CDR3: CASSGGKSNNEQFF. The DNA for the CDR3 is TGTGCCAGCAGCGGCGGGAAGTCCAACAATGAGCAGTTCTTC.

This sequence joins TRBV4-2 and TRBJ2-1, with a weak D call TRBD2 (7 bases). The V end was cut by 3 bases, the J end by 3 bases, with 18 bases between. The CDR3 spans 17 residues. Germline CDR1 and CDR2: LGHNA and YNFKEQ. The CDR3 reads CASSQTNLGGGYNEQFF. The CDR3 bases are TGTGCCAGCAGCCAGACTAACCTAGGGGGGGGCTACAATGAGCAGTTCTTC.

This clone came up once. The chain couples TRBV11-3 to TRBJ2-1; D is possibly TRBD1 or TRBD2 (5 bases each). The CDR3 extends over 16 amino acids. Germline CDR1 SGHNT, CDR2 YENEEA. Trimming removed 5 bases from V and 8 bases from J, with 22 bases in between. CDR3 nucleotides: TGTGCCAGCAGCCAAGGGGTTGGGGAGCTACAATATGAGCAGTTCTTC. It codes for CASSQGVGELQYEQFF.

The rearrangement joins TRBV7-2 to TRBJ1-2; no reliable D call. Germline V gene lookup returns CDR1 SGHTA and CDR2 FQGNSA. There are 15 residues in the CDR3. V was clipped by 1 base and J by 6 bases, with 15 bases between them. DNA of the CDR3: TGTGCCAGCAGCTTAGGGGCGGGGAACCTCGATGGCTACACCTTC. It specifies CASSLGAGNLDGYTF.

This clone has only a few counts. The CDR3 coding sequence is TGTGCCAGTAGTCCCCGACAGGGCGGAACCACCTTC. It translates to CASSPRQGGTTF. The chain employs TRBV19 and TRBJ1-2; 7 bases fit TRBD1. V dropped 5 bases and J dropped 13; count of bases not matched to a gene: 10. This CDR3 spans 12 amino acids. CDR1 is LNHDA and CDR2 is SQIVND in the germline V gene (reference sequence). Complete variable domain (other parts from reference TRBV19 and TRBJ1-2): DGGITQSPKYLFRKEGQNVTLSCEQNLNHDAMYWYRQDPGQGLRLIYYSQIVNDFQKGDIAEGYSVSREKKESFPLTVTSAQKNPTAFYLCASSPRQGGTTFGSGTRLTVV.

Here the CDR3 reads CASSLSGGYQETQYF. The DNA for the CDR3 is TGTGCCAGCAGTTTATCCGGGGGGTACCAAGAGACCCAGTACTTC. The gene calls are TRBV27 and TRBJ2-5, with 7 bases lining up with TRBD2. V shed 0 bases and J 0 bases; nucleotides not matched to a gene: 1. The V gene's germline CDR1 is MNHEY and CDR2 SMNVEV (reference sequence). The CDR3 covers 15 residues.

This chain links TRBV28 with TRBJ1-1; D might be TRBD1 (5 bases). The ends were cut back, 5 bases at V and 8 bases at J, with 12 bases in the middle. Germline loops: CDR1 MDHEN, CDR2 SYDVKM. The CDR3 consists of 12 residues. CDR3 loop: CASSTLTAEAFF. CDR3 DNA sequence: TGTGCCAGCAGTACCTTGACAGCCGAAGCTTTCTTT.

V usage is TRBV12-3 or TRBV12-4 and J usage is TRBJ1-5, with D unresolved. The length of the CDR3 is 13 residues. V lost 3 bases and J lost 5, with 8 bases in between. The CDR3 here is CASSFQRDQPQHF. Written as DNA, the CDR3 is TGTGCCAGCAGTTTCCAGAGAGATCAGCCCCAGCATTTT.